What follows are 14 T cell receptor beta chains derived from one specimen sequenced in a study of cytomegalovirus exposure and HLA in healthy donors. The PCR employed 60 Vbeta primers together with 13 Jbeta primers. The repertoire was sequenced with immunoSEQ multiplex PCR; TCRdb's copy has only in-frame clones and lacks some. The top ten hold around 5% of the sample, which has fewer than 200,000 clones, 73% seen once. The sequenced sample was PBMCs. These receptors all come from a woman aged 18-29 years in good health and CMV-seropositive.

The chain has TRBV28 and TRBJ2-7; 7 bases fit TRBD2. The germline V gene encodes CDR1 MDHEN and CDR2 SYDVKM. With V trimmed by 6 bases and J by 3 bases, 11 bases remained unmatched. The CDR3 has 15 residues. This chain's CDR3 is CASRALRGLLYEQYF. As DNA, the CDR3 is TGTGCCAGCAGAGCTCTTAGGGGACTACTCTACGAGCAGTACTTC. The full variable domain, with the rest looked up from reference TRBV28 and TRBJ2-7, is DVKVTQSSRYLVKRTGEKVFLECVQDMDHENMFWYRQDPGLGLRLIYFSYDVKMKEKGDIPEGYSVSREKKERFSLILESASTNQTSMYLCASRALRGLLYEQYFGPGTRLTVT.

The V gene is TRBV11-2, the J gene TRBJ2-5; TRBD2 aligns across 9 bases. Germline V gives CDR1 SGHAT, CDR2 FQNNGV. This CDR3 has 17 residues. Trimming cost V 5 bases and J 11 bases; bases outside gene matches: 21. In DNA form, the CDR3 reads TGTGCCAGCAGCCCCCTCCCCCTAGCGGGGACCCTTTGGGAGCAGTACTTC. It is translated as CASSPLPLAGTLWEQYF.

The rearrangement joins TRBV6-5 to TRBJ2-1; tentative D call: TRBD2 (5 bases). The CDR3 runs 15 residues. The ends were cut back, 6 bases at V and 0 bases at J, with 12 bases in the middle. The germline V gene encodes CDR1 MNHEY and CDR2 SVGAGI. For the CDR3, the DNA is TGTGCCAGCAGGCCCGTAGCGACCTCCTACAATGAGCAGTTCTTC. It codes for CASRPVATSYNEQFF.

A note on this clone: One end of the junction is discordant with germline, which a read error may explain. The J gene is TRBJ1-1, the V gene TRBV7-9; D is unclear. The CDR3 is made up of 17 amino acids. Looked up from germline, CDR1 is SEHNR and CDR2 is FQNEAQ (reference sequence). CDR3 in amino acids: CSSSPRGEWEGYTEAFF. The CDR3 DNA sequence: TGTTCCAGCAGTCCTCGGGGAGAGTGGGAAGGGTACACTGAAGCTTTCTTT. Full variable domain (remainder filled in from reference TRBV7-9 and TRBJ1-1): DTGVSQNPRHKITKRGQNVTFRCDPISEHNRLYWYRQTLGQGPEFLTYFQNEAQLEKSRLLSDRFSAERPKGSFSTLEIQRTEQGDSAMYLCSSSPRGEWEGYTEAFFGQGTRLTVV.

J is TRBJ1-6 and V is TRBV30; a possible D gene is TRBD1 (5 bases). CDR1 GTSNPN and CDR2 SVGIG come from the germline V gene (reference sequence). CDR3 size: 14 residues. V gave up 8 bases and J gave up 3 bases, with 14 bases separating them. The CDR3 DNA reads as TGTGCCACAATCGGGGGTTACTATAATTCACCCCTCCACTTT. It codes for CATIGGYYNSPLHF. The whole variable domain, remainder taken from reference TRBV30 and TRBJ1-6, is SQTIHQWPATLVQPVGSPLSLECTVEGTSNPNLYWYRQAAGRGLQLLFYSVGIGQISSEVPQNLSASRPQDRQFILSSKKLLLSDSGFYLCATIGGYYNSPLHFGNGTRLTVT.

This clone was detected a few times. This chain connects TRBV6-5 to TRBJ1-5, with 7 bases aligning to TRBD1. The CDR3 extends over 13 amino acids. Germline V lookup: CDR1 MNHEY, CDR2 SVGAGI. The junction had 5 bases not matched to a gene; V was cut back by 5 bases and J by 7 bases. CDR3: CASSPSGGQPQHF. Here the CDR3 DNA reads TGTGCCAGCAGTCCCTCAGGGGGGCAGCCCCAGCATTTT.

The chain carries TRBV6-5 and TRBJ2-3; 7 bases are a match to TRBD1. The CDR3 extends over 14 amino acids. V trimming: 6 bases; J trimming: 0 bases; junction bases outside the gene matches: 3. Germline V gene data show CDR1 as MNHEY and CDR2 as SVGAGI. The CDR3: CASRTGPSTDTQYF. The CDR3 DNA is TGTGCCAGCAGGACAGGGCCTAGCACAGATACGCAGTATTTT.

The chain is built from TRBV2 and TRBJ2-7; D remains ambiguous. The CDR3 length is 12 residues. Germline V gene data show CDR1 as SNHLY and CDR2 as FYNNEI. Trimming took off 0 bases at V and 11 bases at J, with 11 bases between the two ends. CDR3 amino acids: CASSEALAPKYF. The CDR3 DNA is TGTGCCAGCAGTGAAGCGCTGGCACCGAAGTACTTC.

This clone was counted a few times. The DNA for the CDR3 is TGTGCCAGCAGGAAGGACACACTTGGTACGCAGTATTTT. As protein: CASRKDTLGTQYF. V is TRBV5-4 and J is TRBJ2-3; D might be TRBD1 (5 bases). The CDR3 extends over 13 amino acids. V lost 5 bases to trimming and J lost 8 bases, with 15 bases between them. Germline loops: CDR1 SGHNT, CDR2 YYREEE (reference sequence).

The chain links TRBV5-1 to TRBJ2-3; TRBD1 matches 9 bases. The V and J ends lost 6 bases and 7 bases, in that order; junction bases with no gene match: 6. The length of the CDR3 is 13 residues. In germline, CDR1 is SGHRS, CDR2 YFSETQ. CDR3 loop: CASKRDRDYTQYF. The CDR3 DNA reads TGCGCCAGCAAAAGGGACAGGGATTATACGCAGTATTTT. The whole variable domain, filled in from reference TRBV5-1 and TRBJ2-3, reads KAGVTQTPRYLIKTRGQQVTLSCSPISGHRSVSWYQQTPGQGLQFLFEYFSETQRNKGNFPGRFSGRQFSNSRSEMNVSTLELGDSALYLCASKRDRDYTQYFGPGTRLTVL.

V usage is TRBV7-9 and J usage is TRBJ1-1; D remains unclear. Trimming shortened V by 5 bases and J by 4 bases, and 17 bases separated the two germline ends. CDR3 length: 15 amino acids. Germline values: CDR1 SEHNR, CDR2 FQNEAQ (reference sequence). The CDR3 reads CASSIPGSRGTEAFF. The CDR3 DNA reads TGTGCCAGCAGCATCCCCGGCTCCCGGGGCACTGAAGCTTTCTTT.

This clone showed up just a few times. In nucleotides, the CDR3 is TGTGCCATCAGTGAGTCTGGGGCCAAGGGGGAAAAACTGTTTTTT. Its protein is CAISESGAKGEKLFF. The chain couples TRBV10-3 to TRBJ1-4, with a weak D call TRBD1 (5 bases). CDR3 length: 15 amino acids. Per the germline V gene, CDR1 is ENHRY and CDR2 is SYGVKD. Trimming took 0 bases from V and 8 from J, leaving 13 bases between them.

This clone was picked up a small number of times. This chain joins TRBV30 and TRBJ1-2, with 7 bases matching TRBD1. The V segment lost 1 base and the J segment 3 bases; nucleotides outside the gene matches: 11. CDR1 GTSNPN and CDR2 SVGIG come from the germline V gene (reference sequence). This CDR3 is 16 amino acids long. CDR3 in DNA: TGTGCCTGGAGTGAGGAGGGGGCGATTAAATACTATGGCTACACCTTC. Translation gives CAWSEEGAIKYYGYTF.

CDR3 bases: TGTGCCATCAGTGTGAAGGGGACAGGCAACTATGGCTACACCTTC. It yields the protein CAISVKGTGNYGYTF. The chain employs TRBV10-3 and TRBJ1-2, with TRBD1 matching 8 bases. Per the germline V gene, CDR1 is ENHRY and CDR2 is SYGVKD. The length of the CDR3 is 15 residues. V gave up 4 bases and J gave up 2 bases; unmatched junction bases: 6.